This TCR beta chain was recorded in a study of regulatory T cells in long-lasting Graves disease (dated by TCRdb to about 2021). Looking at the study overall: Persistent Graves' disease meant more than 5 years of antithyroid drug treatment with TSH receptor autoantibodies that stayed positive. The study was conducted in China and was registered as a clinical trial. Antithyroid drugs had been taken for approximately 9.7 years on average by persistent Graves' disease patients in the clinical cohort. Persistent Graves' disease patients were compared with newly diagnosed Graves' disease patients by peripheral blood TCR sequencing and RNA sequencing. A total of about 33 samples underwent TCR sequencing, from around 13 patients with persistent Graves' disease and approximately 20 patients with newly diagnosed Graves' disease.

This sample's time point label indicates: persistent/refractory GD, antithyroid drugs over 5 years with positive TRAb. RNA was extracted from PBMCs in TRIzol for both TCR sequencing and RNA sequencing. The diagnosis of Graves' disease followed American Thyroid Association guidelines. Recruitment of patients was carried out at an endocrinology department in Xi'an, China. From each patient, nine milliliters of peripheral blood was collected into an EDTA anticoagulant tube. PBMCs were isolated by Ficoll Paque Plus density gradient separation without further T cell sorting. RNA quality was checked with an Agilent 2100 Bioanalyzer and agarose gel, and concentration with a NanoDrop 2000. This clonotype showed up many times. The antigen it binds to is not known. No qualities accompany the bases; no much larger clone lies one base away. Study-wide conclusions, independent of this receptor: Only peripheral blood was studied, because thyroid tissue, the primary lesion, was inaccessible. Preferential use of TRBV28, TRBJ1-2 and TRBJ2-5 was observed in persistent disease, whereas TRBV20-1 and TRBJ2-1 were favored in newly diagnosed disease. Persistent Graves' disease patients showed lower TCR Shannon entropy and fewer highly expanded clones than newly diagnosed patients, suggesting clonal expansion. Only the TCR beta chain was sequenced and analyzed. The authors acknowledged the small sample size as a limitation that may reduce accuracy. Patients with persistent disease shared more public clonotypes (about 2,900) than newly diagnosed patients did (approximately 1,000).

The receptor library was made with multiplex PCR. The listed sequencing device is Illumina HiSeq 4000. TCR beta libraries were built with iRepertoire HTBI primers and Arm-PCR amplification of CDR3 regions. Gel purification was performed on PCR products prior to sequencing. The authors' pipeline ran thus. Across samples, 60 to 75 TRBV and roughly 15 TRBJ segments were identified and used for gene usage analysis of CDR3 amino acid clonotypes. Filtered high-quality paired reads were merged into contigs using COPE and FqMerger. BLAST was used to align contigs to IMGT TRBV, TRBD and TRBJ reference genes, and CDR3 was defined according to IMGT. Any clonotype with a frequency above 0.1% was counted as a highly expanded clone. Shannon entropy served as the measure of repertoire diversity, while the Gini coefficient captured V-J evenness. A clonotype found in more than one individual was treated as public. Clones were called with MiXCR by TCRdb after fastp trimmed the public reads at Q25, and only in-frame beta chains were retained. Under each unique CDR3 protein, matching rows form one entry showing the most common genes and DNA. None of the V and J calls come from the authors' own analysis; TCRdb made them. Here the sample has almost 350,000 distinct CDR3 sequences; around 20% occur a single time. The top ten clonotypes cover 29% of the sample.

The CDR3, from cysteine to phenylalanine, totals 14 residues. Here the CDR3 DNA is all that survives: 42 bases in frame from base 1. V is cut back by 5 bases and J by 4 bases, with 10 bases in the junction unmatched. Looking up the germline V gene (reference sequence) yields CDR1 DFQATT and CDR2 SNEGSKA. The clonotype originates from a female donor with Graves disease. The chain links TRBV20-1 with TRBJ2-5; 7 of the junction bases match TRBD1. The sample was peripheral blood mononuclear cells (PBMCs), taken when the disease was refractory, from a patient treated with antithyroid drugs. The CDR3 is CSASGRGNVETQYF. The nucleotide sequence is TGCAGTGCTTCCGGCAGGGGGAATGTAGAGACCCAGTACTTC.